A single sample is the source of the 8 T cell receptor beta chains below, sequenced in a study of T cells after yellow fever vaccination. TCRdb recomputed calls from the 5' RACE reads with MiXCR, one row per CDR3 protein. Counted here are 70,000 or so distinct CDR3 sequences, approximately 5% occurring once; the ten biggest clones make up about 2%. The specimen comprised CD4+ T cells sorted from PBMCs, sampled roughly 14 days after the first yellow fever vaccination. All receptors derive from a man between 18 and 29 years old who received the YFV17D yellow fever vaccine.

The chain recombines TRBV5-6 with TRBJ2-5; 9 nucleotides agree with TRBD1. This CDR3 comprises 14 residues. The germline gives CDR1 SGHDT, CDR2 YYEEEE. The V and J ends lost 2 bases and 5 bases, in that order; junction bases with no gene match: 4. For the CDR3, the DNA is TGTGCCAGCAGCTTTGGGACAGGGTGGGAGACCCAGTACTTC. Amino acids: CASSFGTGWETQYF.

This clonotype appeared many times. The chain joins TRBV7-9 to TRBJ2-7; weak D call: TRBD1 (7 bases). Germline lookup yields CDR1 SEHNR and CDR2 FQNEAQ (reference sequence). The V gene lost 2 bases and the J gene lost 3 bases, with 14 bases spanning the gap. CDR3 size: 15 residues. The DNA for the CDR3 is TGTGCCAGCAGCTTACAGGGGGGCCTTTTCTACGAGCAGTACTTC. Protein sequence: CASSLQGGLFYEQYF. The full variable domain, completed using reference TRBV7-9 and TRBJ2-7, is DTGVSQNPRHKITKRGQNVTFRCDPISEHNRLYWYRQTLGQGPEFLTYFQNEAQLEKSRLLSDRFSAERPKGSFSTLEIQRTEQGDSAMYLCASSLQGGLFYEQYFGPGTRLTVT.

This clonotype showed up just once. This clone may be a read error of a much larger clone one base away. The chain employs TRBV5-1 and TRBJ2-6, with D uncertain. Germline V gene sequence: CDR1 SGHRS, CDR2 YFSETQ. Trimming cost V 4 bases and J 3 bases, with 8 bases left between them. This CDR3 comprises 14 residues. The chain's CDR3 is CASSAMVGANVLTF. As DNA, the CDR3 is TGCGCCAGCAGCGCCATGGTTGGGGCCAACGTCCTGACTTTC.

This clonotype was counted at least ten times. For the CDR3, the DNA is TGTGCCAGCAGTTGGCACAGGGGAATAGGAAACACCATATATTTT. The encoded protein is CASSWHRGIGNTIYF. V and J are TRBV12-3 or TRBV12-4 and TRBJ1-3; TRBD1 matches 7 bases. V dropped 4 bases and J dropped 4; count of bases not matched to a gene: 7. This CDR3 contains 15 residues.

This clonotype was observed at least ten times. CDR3 DNA sequence: TGTGCCAGCAGCTTAGGGCCCACAGATACGCAGTATTTT. It yields the protein CASSLGPTDTQYF. The chain joins TRBV7-2 to TRBJ2-3; D unclear. From germline, CDR1 is SGHTA and CDR2 FQGNSA. There are 13 residues in the CDR3. V was cut by 1 base and J by 2 bases, with 4 bases left in between.

This clonotype was observed at least ten times. The chain joins TRBV7-2 to TRBJ1-5; D unresolved. This CDR3 is 14 amino acids long. Germline-derived CDR1 and CDR2 are SGHTA and FQGNSA. Trimming removed 2 bases from V and 2 bases from J, with 7 bases in between. Here the CDR3 reads CASSLNYRNQPQHF. The CDR3 region has the DNA TGTGCCAGCAGCTTAAATTATCGCAATCAGCCCCAGCATTTT.

This clonotype came up many times. The J gene is TRBJ2-3, the V gene TRBV7-2; 10 bases are a match to TRBD2. Germline V gene lookup returns CDR1 SGHTA and CDR2 FQGNSA. This CDR3 has 16 amino acids. The V segment lost 5 bases and the J segment 4 bases; nucleotides outside the gene matches: 9. The CDR3 DNA sequence: TGTGCCAGCAGCCCCGTTTTAGCGGGGGGTGCAGATACGCAGTATTTT. Amino acids: CASSPVLAGGADTQYF.

In its sample, this clonotype was seen many times. V and J are TRBV3-1 and TRBJ2-7; a possible D gene is TRBD1 (5 bases). V lost 2 bases to trimming and J lost 5 bases, with 10 bases between them. The germline V gene encodes CDR1 LGHDT and CDR2 YNNKEL (reference sequence). The CDR3 contains 13 residues. The CDR3 spells CASSQQGPHEQYF. CDR3 in DNA: TGTGCCAGCAGCCAACAGGGTCCCCACGAGCAGTACTTC.